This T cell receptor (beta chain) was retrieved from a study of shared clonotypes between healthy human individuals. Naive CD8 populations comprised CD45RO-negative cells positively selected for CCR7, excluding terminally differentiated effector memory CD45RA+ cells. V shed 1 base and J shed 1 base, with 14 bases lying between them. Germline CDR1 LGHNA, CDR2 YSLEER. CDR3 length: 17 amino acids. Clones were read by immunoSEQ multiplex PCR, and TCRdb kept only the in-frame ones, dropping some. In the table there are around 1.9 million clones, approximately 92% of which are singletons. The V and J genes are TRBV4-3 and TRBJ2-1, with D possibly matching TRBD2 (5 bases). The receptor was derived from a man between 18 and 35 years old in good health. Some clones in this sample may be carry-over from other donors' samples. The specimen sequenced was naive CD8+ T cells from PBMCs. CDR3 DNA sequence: TGCGCCAGCAGCCAAGCCCCTGTGAGGGAATCCTACAATGAGCAGTTCTTC. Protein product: CASSQAPVRESYNEQFF.